The 15 T cell receptor beta chains given below trace back to one sample, sequenced in a study of yellow fever vaccine responses in identical twins. TCRdb re-analysed the RT-PCR reads in MiXCR, keeping a single row per CDR3 protein. The data contain fewer than 150 distinct CDR3 sequences, approximately 61% of them seen just once; the ten biggest clones take up more than 25%. Source: T cells from blood (PBMCs), unsorted or a sorted subset (not recorded which), taken before or after yellow fever vaccination (not recorded which). These receptor sequences come from a woman aged 18-29 years who received the yellow fever vaccine.

This clonotype occurred a few times. CDR3 residues: CASSLTFGVGNTIYF. The DNA of the CDR3 is TGTGCCAGCAGCTTAACGTTTGGGGTTGGAAACACCATATATTTT. The chain has TRBV7-3 and TRBJ1-3; D not resolved. Germline CDR1 and CDR2: SGHTA and FQGTGA. CDR3 size: 15 residues. Trimming cost V 0 bases and J 3 bases, with 9 bases left between them.

The V call is TRBV15, the J call TRBJ1-5; 12 bases align to TRBD1. The CDR3 runs to 15 residues. After removal of 5 bases from V and 5 bases from J, the junction contained 4 bases not matched to a gene. CDR1 is LNHNV and CDR2 is YYDKDF in the germline V gene (reference sequence). CDR3 DNA: TGTGCCACCAGCTCGGGACAGGGGGCCTATCAGCCCCAGCATTTT. It is translated as CATSSGQGAYQPQHF.

The chain couples TRBV6-4 to TRBJ1-1, with D hard to call. The CDR3 loop spans 13 amino acids. Germline V gene data show CDR1 as MRHNA and CDR2 as SNTAGT. Trimming cost V 3 bases and J 1 base, with 6 bases left between them. The CDR3 reads CASSERENTEAFF. DNA of the CDR3: TGTGCCAGCAGTGAAAGAGAGAACACTGAAGCTTTCTTT.

This clonotype occurred a few times. This chain uses TRBV23-1 with TRBJ1-4; 7 bases agree with TRBD1. TRBV23-1 is assigned to the ORF class and has an uncertain function. V lost 0 bases, J lost 8 bases, and 3 bases stayed unmatched. This CDR3 region has 14 residues. The CDR3 sequence: CASSQSTGDEKLFF. The CDR3 DNA reads as TGCGCCAGCAGTCAATCCACAGGGGACGAAAAACTGTTTTTT.

A single count supports this clonotype. The CDR3 here is CASSLEQVTDTQYF. The CDR3 DNA reads as TGTGCCAGCAGCTTAGAACAGGTCACAGATACGCAGTATTTT. V usage is TRBV13 and J usage is TRBJ2-3; TRBD1 might be the D (5 bases). CDR1 is PRHDT and CDR2 is FYEKMQ in the germline V gene (reference sequence). Trimming stripped 1 base from V and 2 bases from J, with 7 bases between. This CDR3 has 14 amino acids.

The chain recombines TRBV10-3 with TRBJ1-1; D ambiguous. The CDR3 sequence is 12 residues long. CDR1 ENHRY and CDR2 SYGVKD come from the germline V gene. V shed 6 bases and J shed 1 base, with 6 bases lying between them. CDR3 residues: CAISLSNTEAFF. The CDR3 bases are TGTGCCATCAGCCTTTCGAACACTGAAGCTTTCTTT.

This chain joins TRBV11-1 and TRBJ2-5; weak D call: TRBD1 (6 bases). V was clipped by 5 bases and J by 1 base, with 11 bases between them. The CDR3 consists of 14 residues. Germline-derived CDR1 and CDR2 are SGHAT and FQDESV (reference sequence). The CDR3 protein is CASSKGHPQETQYF. In nucleotides, the CDR3 is TGTGCCAGCAGCAAGGGACATCCCCAAGAGACCCAGTACTTC.

In this sample, this clonotype turned up a few times. The chain carries TRBV10-1 and TRBJ1-1; 9 nucleotides match TRBD1. Per germline, CDR1 WNHNN and CDR2 SYGVQD (reference sequence). The CDR3 has 15 residues. V trimming: 6 bases; J trimming: 4 bases; junction bases outside the gene matches: 9. CDR3 loop: CASSAKQGARTEAFF. The CDR3 DNA is TGCGCCAGCAGCGCGAAACAGGGGGCGCGCACTGAAGCTTTCTTT.

J is TRBJ1-1 and V is TRBV28, with no clear D. Trimming pared 5 bases from V and 7 bases from J, leaving 17 bases between. This CDR3 contains 14 residues. Germline loops: CDR1 MDHEN, CDR2 SYDVKM. CDR3 in amino acids: CASSPSHGLSEAFF. The CDR3, as DNA: TGTGCCAGCAGTCCCTCCCACGGGCTCAGTGAAGCTTTCTTT.

This clonotype was found once. The chain is built from TRBV11-3 and TRBJ2-3; weak D call: TRBD2 (7 bases). The germline V gene has CDR1 SGHNT and CDR2 YENEEA. The CDR3 totals 17 residues. The V and J ends lost 4 bases and 2 bases respectively, with 19 bases between them. CDR3 amino acids: CASSSNGGGTFTDTQYF. The CDR3 DNA reads TGTGCCAGCAGCTCCAATGGGGGAGGGACATTCACAGATACGCAGTATTTT. Drawing the rest from reference TRBV11-3 and TRBJ2-3, the complete variable domain is EAGVVQSPRYKIIEKKQPVAFWCNPISGHNTLYWYLQNLGQGPELLIRYENEEAVDDSQLPKDRFSAERLKGVDSTLKIQPAELGDSAVYLCASSSNGGGTFTDTQYFGPGTRLTVL.

V is TRBV4-1 and J is TRBJ2-1, with TRBD1 matching 9 bases. From germline, CDR1 is MGHRA and CDR2 YSYEKL. The CDR3 runs 17 residues. V lost 2 bases, J lost 2 bases, and 7 bases stayed unmatched. The CDR3 loop is CASSQPGTGRTYNEQFF. In DNA, the CDR3 is TGCGCCAGCAGCCAACCCGGGACAGGGAGGACCTACAATGAGCAGTTCTTC.

This clonotype was counted a few times. The chain is built from TRBV6-1 and TRBJ1-3, with 8 bases matching TRBD1. This CDR3 spans 14 amino acids. CDR1 and CDR2 from the germline V gene are MNHNS and SASEGT. With V trimmed by 8 bases and J by 2 bases, 5 bases remained unmatched. In DNA, the CDR3 is TGTGCCAGCGGGGGACAGGAGGCTGGAAACACCATATATTTT. Protein sequence: CASGGQEAGNTIYF.

The gene calls are TRBV10-3 and TRBJ1-4; TRBD1 might be the D (5 bases). V gave up 4 bases and J gave up 4 bases, with 16 bases separating them. From germline, CDR1 is ENHRY and CDR2 SYGVKD. This CDR3 spans 16 amino acids. CDR3 DNA: TGTGCCATCAGTGCCGCCCTAGGGGCCGATAATGAAAAACTGTTTTTT. This sequence encodes CAISAALGADNEKLFF.

The chain recombines TRBV15 with TRBJ1-1; the D is unclear. This CDR3 contains 15 residues. In germline, CDR1 is LNHNV, CDR2 YYDKDF (reference sequence). Trimming removed 0 bases from V and 5 bases from J, with 13 bases in between. The CDR3 region is CATSRDRGRGTEAFF. The CDR3 bases are TGTGCCACCAGCAGAGATAGAGGTCGTGGGACTGAAGCTTTCTTT.

This clonotype was seen once. The rearrangement joins TRBV13 to TRBJ2-2; D tentatively reads TRBD1 or TRBD2 (5 bases each). The CDR3 has 15 amino acids. V was pared by 6 bases and J by 1 base, with 12 bases between. Germline CDR1 PRHDT, CDR2 FYEKMQ (reference sequence). The CDR3 sequence is CASRSGTVNTGELFF. In nucleotides, the CDR3 is TGTGCCAGCAGGTCCGGGACGGTGAACACCGGGGAGCTGTTTTTT.